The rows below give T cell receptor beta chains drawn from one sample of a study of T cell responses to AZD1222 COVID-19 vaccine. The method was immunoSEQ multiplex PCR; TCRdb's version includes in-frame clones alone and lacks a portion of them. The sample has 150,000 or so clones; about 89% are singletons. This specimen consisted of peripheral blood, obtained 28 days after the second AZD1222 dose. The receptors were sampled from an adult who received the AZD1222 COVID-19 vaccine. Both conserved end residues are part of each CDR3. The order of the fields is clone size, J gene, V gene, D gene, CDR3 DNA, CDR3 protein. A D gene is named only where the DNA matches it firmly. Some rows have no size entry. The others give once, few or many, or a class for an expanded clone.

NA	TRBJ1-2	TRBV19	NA	TGTGCCAGTAGTATAGTCGGCACCCTCTATGGCTACACCTTC	CASSIVGTLYGYTF
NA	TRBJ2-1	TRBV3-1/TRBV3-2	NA	TGTGCCAGCAGTCTACAGGAGGGGTATGAGCAGTTCTTC	CASSLQEGYEQFF
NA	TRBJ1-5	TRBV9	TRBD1	TGTGCCAGCAGCTCAGGGGGCTACAATCAGCCCCAGCATTTT	CASSSGGYNQPQHF
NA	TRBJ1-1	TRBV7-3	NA	TGTGCCAGCAGTCGCGACAGCACGAACACTGAAGCTTTCTTT	CASSRDSTNTEAFF
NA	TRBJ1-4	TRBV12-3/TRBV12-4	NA	TGTGCCAGCAGTTTAGGCCGGACCGAAAAACTGTTTTTT	CASSLGRTEKLFF
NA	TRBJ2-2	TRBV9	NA	TGTGCCAGCAGCGTACTGGTCGGGGAGCTGTTTTTT	CASSVLVGELFF
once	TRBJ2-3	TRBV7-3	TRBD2	TGTGCCAGCAGCCCCAATTTCGCTAGCGGGAACACAGATACGCAGTATTTT	CASSPNFASGNTDTQYF
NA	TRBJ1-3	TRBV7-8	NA	TGTGCCAGCAGCCTCGCCGGAAACACCATATATTTT	CASSLAGNTIYF
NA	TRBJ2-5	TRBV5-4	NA	TGTGCCAGCAGCTTGAGGTCCGGGCTAGAGACCCAGTACTTC	CASSLRSGLETQYF
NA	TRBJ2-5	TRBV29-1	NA	TGCAGCGTTGACATGTCAGAGACCCAGTACTTC	CSVDMSETQYF
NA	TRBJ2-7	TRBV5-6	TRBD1	TGTGCCAGCAGCTTTACCGGGACAGGGGACTACGAGCAGTACTTC	CASSFTGTGDYEQYF
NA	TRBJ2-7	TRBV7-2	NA	TGTGCCAGCAGCTTACCCTCCTACGAGCAGTACTTC	CASSLPSYEQYF
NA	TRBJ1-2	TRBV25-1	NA	TGTGCCAGCAGTGACCAGGGTTGGGGCTACACCTTC	CASSDQGWGYTF
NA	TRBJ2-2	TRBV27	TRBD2	TGTGCCAGCACACTAGCGGGAGGGAACACCGGGGAGCTGTTTTTT	CASTLAGGNTGELFF
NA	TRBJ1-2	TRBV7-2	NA	TGTGCCAGCAGCGCTTGGCAGGGGAGGGATGGCTACACCTTC	CASSAWQGRDGYTF
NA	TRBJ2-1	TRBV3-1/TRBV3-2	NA	TGTGCCAGCAGCCAAAGGACCAATGGTGAGCAGTTCTTC	CASSQRTNGEQFF
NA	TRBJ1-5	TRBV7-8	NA	TGTGCCAGCAGCTCTAGCGCCAGGGGATCTCAGCCCCAGCATTTT	CASSSSARGSQPQHF
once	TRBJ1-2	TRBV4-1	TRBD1	TGCGCCAGCAGCCAAGAATACGGGACAGGGAATGGCTACACCTTC	CASSQEYGTGNGYTF
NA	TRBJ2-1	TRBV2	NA	TGTGCCAGCAGTGAATATGACAGCACCTACAATGAGCAGTTCTTC	CASSEYDSTYNEQFF
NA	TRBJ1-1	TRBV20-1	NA	TGCAGTGCCACCCGGACCGAAGCTTTCTTT	CSATRTEAFF
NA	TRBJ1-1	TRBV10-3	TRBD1	TGTGCCATCAGTGGGACAGACAGGGGGGGGACTGAAGCTTTCTTT	CAISGTDRGGTEAFF
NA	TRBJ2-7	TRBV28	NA	TGTGCCAGCAGAATAGACAGCTCCTACGAGCAGTACTTC	CASRIDSSYEQYF
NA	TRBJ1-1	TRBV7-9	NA	TGTGCCAGCAGCTCCATGGGGGGGAACACTGAAGCTTTCTTT	CASSSMGGNTEAFF
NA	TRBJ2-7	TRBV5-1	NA	TGCGCCAGCAGCTTTACATCCTCCTACGAGCAGTACTTC	CASSFTSSYEQYF
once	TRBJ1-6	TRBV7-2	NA	TGTGCCAGCAGCTTCGGGTCAGCTTACTATAATTCACCCCTCCACTTT	CASSFGSAYYNSPLHF
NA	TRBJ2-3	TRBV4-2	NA	TGTGCCAGCAGCCAAGACCAGCCAGATACGCAGTATTTT	CASSQDQPDTQYF
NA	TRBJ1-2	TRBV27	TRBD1	TGTGCCAGCAGGGTGACAGGGACCTATGGCTACACCTTC	CASRVTGTYGYTF
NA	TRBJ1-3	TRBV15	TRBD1	TGTGCCACCAGCAGTACAGGGGGCTCTGGAAACACCATATATTTT	CATSSTGGSGNTIYF